This T cell receptor (beta chain) was sequenced in a study of vaccination and CD4 T cells after COVID-19. Sequenced with the Oncomine TCR Beta short-read assay was DNA taken from cultured CD4+ T cells. TCRdb re-called the PCR reads with MiXCR, one entry per CDR3 protein. Here the sample spans about 22,000 distinct CDR3 sequences, 30% to 35% being singletons. Per the germline V gene, CDR1 is DFQATT and CDR2 is SNEGSKA (reference sequence). The length of the CDR3 is 15 residues. V gave up 0 bases and J gave up 7 bases; unmatched junction bases: 5. Time point meaning: late sampling 161 to 241 days after vaccination in a few convalescent patients. The treatment denotes: roughly ten-day PBMC culture with coronavirus spike peptide pools or control peptides (ViraFEST assay). Before TCRs were sequenced, ViraFEST expanded antigen-specific T cells with peptide pools. Culture conditions combined more than 1.5 million PBMCs per well with 9.5 to 10 IU/ml IL-2 and about 9.8 ug/ml peptide pools. Each of days 3 and 7 saw half the medium replaced by fresh IL-2 medium.

Remarks on this clonotype: Antigen unknown.

Material: CD4+ T cells from blood, cultured in vitro, obtained about 7 months after SARS-CoV-2 vaccination. This TCR was sampled from a human donor who had recovered from COVID-19. The V call is TRBV20-1, the J call TRBJ2-2; 10 bases match TRBD2. Here the CDR3 DNA reads TGCAGTGCTAGAGAGGGCCTAGCGGGAGTCGGGGAGCTGTTTTTT. It yields the protein CSAREGLAGVGELFF.